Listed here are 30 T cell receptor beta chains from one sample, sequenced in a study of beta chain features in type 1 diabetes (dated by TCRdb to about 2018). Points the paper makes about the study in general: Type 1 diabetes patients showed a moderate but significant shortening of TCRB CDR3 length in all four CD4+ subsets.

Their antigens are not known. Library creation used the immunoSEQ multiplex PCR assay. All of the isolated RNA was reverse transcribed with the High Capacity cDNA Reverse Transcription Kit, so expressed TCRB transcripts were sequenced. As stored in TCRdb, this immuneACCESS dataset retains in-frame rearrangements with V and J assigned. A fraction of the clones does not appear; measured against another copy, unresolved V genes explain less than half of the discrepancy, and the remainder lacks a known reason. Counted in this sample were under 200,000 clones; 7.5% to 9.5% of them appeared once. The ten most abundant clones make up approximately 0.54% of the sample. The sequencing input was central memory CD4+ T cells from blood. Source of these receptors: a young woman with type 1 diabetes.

The CDR3 here is CASSAFGYRTGGGYTF. The CDR3 region has the DNA TGTGCCAGCAGCGCCTTTGGCTATAGGACAGGCGGCGGCTACACCTTC. The V and J genes are TRBV9 and TRBJ1-2; TRBD1 matches at 7 bases. Trimming removed 3 bases from V and 8 bases from J; junction bases left unmatched: 16. Germline V CDR1 and CDR2: SGDLS, YYNGEE. The CDR3 is 16 amino acids.

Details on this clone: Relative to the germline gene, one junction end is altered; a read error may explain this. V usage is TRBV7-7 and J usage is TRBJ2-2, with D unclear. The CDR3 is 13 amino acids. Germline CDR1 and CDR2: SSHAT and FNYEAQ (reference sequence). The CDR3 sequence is CASSYGNTGELFF. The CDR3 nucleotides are TGTGCTAGCAGCTACGGGAACACCGGGGAGCTGTTTTTT.

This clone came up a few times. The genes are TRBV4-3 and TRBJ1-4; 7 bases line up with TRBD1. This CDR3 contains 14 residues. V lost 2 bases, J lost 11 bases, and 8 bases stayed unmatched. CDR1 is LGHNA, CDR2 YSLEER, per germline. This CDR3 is CASSQHPTGEKLFF. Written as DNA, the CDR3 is TGCGCCAGCAGCCAACATCCTACAGGGGAGAAACTGTTTTTT.

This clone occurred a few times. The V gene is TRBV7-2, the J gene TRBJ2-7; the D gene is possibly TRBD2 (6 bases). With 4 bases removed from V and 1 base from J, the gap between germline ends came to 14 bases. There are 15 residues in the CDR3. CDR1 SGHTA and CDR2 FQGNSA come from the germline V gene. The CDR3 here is CASSYDRDLSYEQYF. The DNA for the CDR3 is TGTGCCAGCAGCTACGACCGGGACTTGTCCTACGAGCAGTACTTC.

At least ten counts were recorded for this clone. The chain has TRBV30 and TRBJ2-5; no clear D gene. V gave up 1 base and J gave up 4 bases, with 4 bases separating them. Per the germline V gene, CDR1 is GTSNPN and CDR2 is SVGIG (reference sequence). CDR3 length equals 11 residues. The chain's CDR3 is CAWSAGETQYF. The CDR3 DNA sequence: TGTGCCTGGAGTGCCGGAGAGACCCAGTACTTC.

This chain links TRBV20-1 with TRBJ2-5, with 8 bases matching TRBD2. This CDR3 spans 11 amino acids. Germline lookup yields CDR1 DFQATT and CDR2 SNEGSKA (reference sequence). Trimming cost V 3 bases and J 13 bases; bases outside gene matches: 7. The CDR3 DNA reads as TGCAGTGCTAGGGACGGGAGGGTGCCGTACTTC. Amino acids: CSARDGRVPYF.

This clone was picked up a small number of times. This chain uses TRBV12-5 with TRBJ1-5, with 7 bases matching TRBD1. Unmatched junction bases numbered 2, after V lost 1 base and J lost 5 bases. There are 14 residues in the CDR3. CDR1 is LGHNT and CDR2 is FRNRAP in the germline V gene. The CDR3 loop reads CASGLGQGYQPQHF. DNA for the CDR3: TGTGCTAGTGGTTTGGGACAGGGTTATCAGCCCCAGCATTTT.

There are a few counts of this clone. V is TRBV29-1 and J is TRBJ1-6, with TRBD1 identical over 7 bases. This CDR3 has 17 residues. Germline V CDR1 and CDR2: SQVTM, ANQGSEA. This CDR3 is CRGPHDRVCSYNSPLHF. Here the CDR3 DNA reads TGCCGTGGGCCGCACGACAGGGTATGTTCCTATAATTCACCCCTCCACTTT. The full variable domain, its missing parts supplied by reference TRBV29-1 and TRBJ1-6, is SAVISQKPSRDICQRGTSLTIQCQVDSQVTMMFWYRQQPGQSLTLIATANQGSEATYESGFVIDKFPISRPNLTFSTLTVSNMSPEDSSIYLCRGPHDRVCSYNSPLHFGNGTRLTVT.

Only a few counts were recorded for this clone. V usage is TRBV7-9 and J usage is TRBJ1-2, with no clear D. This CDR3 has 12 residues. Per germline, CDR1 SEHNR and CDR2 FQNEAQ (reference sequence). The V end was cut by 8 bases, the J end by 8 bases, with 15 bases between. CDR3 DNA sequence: TGTGCCAGCTCCGATCACGGTTTCGGCTACACCTTC. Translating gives CASSDHGFGYTF.

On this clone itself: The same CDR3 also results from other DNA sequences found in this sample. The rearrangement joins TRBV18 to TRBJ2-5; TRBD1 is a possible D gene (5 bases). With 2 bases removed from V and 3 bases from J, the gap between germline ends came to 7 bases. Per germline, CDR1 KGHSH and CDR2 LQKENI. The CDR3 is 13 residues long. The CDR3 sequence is CASSPMTEETQYF. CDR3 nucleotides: TGTGCCAGCTCACCAATGACAGAAGAGACCCAGTACTTC.

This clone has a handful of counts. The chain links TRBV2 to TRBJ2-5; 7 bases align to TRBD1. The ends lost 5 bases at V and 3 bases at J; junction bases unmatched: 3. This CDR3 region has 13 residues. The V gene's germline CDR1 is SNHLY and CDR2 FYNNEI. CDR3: CASSSTGKETQYF. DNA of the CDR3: TGTGCCAGCAGTTCGACAGGGAAAGAGACCCAGTACTTC.

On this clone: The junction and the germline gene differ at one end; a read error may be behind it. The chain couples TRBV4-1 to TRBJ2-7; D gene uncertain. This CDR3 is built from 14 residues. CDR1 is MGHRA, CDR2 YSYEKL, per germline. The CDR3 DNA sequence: TGTGCCAGCAGCCACCAGACTGGCTCCTACGAGCAGTACTTC. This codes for CASSHQTGSYEQYF.

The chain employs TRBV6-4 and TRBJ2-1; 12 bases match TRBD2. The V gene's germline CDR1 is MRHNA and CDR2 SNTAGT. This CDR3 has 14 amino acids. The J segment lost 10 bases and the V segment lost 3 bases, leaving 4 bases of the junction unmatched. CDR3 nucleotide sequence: TGTGCCAGCAGTGAGATCCTAGCGGGGGGGGAGCAGTTCTTC. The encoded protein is CASSEILAGGEQFF.

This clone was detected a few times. The DNA for the CDR3 is TGCGCCAGCAGCTTGGCCGGACTAGCGGGGGGCACAGATACGCAGTATTTT. The encoded protein is CASSLAGLAGGTDTQYF. The chain carries TRBV5-1 and TRBJ2-3, with 13 bases fitting TRBD2. The CDR3 consists of 17 residues. With V trimmed by 0 bases and J by 1 base, 2 bases remained unmatched. Germline V gene data show CDR1 as SGHRS and CDR2 as YFSETQ.

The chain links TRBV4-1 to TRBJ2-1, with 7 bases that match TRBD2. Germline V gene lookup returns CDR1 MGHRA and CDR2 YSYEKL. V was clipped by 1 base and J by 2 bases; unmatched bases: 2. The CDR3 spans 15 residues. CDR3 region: CASSQGSGTYNEQFF. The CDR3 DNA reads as TGCGCCAGCAGCCAAGGAAGCGGGACCTACAATGAGCAGTTCTTC.

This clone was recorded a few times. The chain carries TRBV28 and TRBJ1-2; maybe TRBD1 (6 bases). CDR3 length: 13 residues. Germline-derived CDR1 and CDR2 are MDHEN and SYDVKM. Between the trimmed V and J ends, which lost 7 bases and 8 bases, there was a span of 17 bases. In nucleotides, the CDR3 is TGTGCCAGCACCCGGGACACCCCGCGGGGCTACACCTTC. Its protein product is CASTRDTPRGYTF.

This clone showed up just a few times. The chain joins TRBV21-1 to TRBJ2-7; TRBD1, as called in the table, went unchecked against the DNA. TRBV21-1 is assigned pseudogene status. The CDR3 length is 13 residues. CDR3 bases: TGTGCCAGCAGCAAGGGGGCACCCTACGAGCAGTACTTC. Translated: CASSKGAPYEQYF.

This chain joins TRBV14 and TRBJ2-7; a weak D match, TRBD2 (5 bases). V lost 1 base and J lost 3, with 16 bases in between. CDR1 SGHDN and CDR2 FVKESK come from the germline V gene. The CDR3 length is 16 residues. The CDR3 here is CASSQAGRTSNYEQYF. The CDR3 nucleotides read TGTGCCAGCAGCCAAGCGGGAAGGACGAGCAACTACGAGCAGTACTTC.

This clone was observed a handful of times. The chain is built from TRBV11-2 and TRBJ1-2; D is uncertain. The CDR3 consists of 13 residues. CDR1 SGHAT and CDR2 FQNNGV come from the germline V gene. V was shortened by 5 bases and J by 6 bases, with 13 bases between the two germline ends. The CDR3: CASSNVGRDGYTF. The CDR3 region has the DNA TGTGCCAGCAGCAATGTAGGGAGGGATGGCTACACCTTC.

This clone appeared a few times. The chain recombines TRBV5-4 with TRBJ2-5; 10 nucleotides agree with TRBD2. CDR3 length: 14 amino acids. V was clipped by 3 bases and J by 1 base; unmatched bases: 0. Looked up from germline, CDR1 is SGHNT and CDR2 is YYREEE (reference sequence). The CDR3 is CASSWTSGQETQYF. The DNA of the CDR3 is TGTGCCAGCAGCTGGACTAGCGGCCAAGAGACCCAGTACTTC. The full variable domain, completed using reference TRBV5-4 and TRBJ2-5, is ETGVTQSPTHLIKTRGQQVTLRCSSQSGHNTVSWYQQALGQGPQFIFQYYREEENGRGNFPPRFSGLQFPNYSSELNVNALELDDSALYLCASSWTSGQETQYFGPGTRLLVL.

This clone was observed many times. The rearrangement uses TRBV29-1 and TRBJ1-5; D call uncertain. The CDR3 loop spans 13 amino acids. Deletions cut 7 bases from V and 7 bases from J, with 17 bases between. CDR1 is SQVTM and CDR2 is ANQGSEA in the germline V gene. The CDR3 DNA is TGCAGCGCCCTTTCCGCAGGCGGGCAGCCCCAGCATTTT. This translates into CSALSAGGQPQHF.

CDR3 loop: CASSLVSAGVYNEQFF. The CDR3 DNA is TGTGCCAGCAGCTTGGTCAGCGCGGGGGTTTACAATGAGCAGTTCTTC. The chain recombines TRBV5-6 with TRBJ2-1; 7 bases agree with TRBD2. CDR3 length equals 16 residues. Per the germline V gene, CDR1 is SGHDT and CDR2 is YYEEEE. V trimming: 0 bases; J trimming: 4 bases; junction bases outside the gene matches: 7. Full variable domain (outside the CDR3, taken from reference TRBV5-6 and TRBJ2-1): DAGVTQSPTHLIKTRGQQVTLRCSPKSGHDTVSWYQQALGQGPQFIFQYYEEEERQRGNFPDRFSGHQFPNYSSELNVNALLLGDSALYLCASSLVSAGVYNEQFFGPGTRLTVL.

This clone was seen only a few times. The CDR3: CASSQGRRGAKETQYF. DNA for the CDR3: TGCGCCAGCAGCCAGGGGAGGCGCGGGGCAAAAGAGACCCAGTACTTC. The gene calls are TRBV4-1 and TRBJ2-5; tentatively, D is TRBD2 (6 bases). The CDR3 runs to 16 residues. V was trimmed by 3 bases and J by 3 bases, leaving 17 bases between them. Germline CDR1 reads MGHRA; CDR2 reads YSYEKL.

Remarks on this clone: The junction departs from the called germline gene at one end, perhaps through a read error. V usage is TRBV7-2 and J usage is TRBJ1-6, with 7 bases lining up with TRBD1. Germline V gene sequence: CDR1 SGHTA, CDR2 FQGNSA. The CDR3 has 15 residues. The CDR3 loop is CASSYQTGYNSPLHF. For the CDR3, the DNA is TGCGCCAGCAGCTACCAGACAGGGTATAATTCACCCCTCCACTTT.

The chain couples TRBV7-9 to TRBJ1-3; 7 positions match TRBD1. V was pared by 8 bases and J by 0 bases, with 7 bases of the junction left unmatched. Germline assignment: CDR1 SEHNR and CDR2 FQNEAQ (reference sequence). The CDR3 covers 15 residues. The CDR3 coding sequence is TGTGCCAGCCACAGGGGCGAAGGCTCTGGAAACACCATATATTTT. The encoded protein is CASHRGEGSGNTIYF.

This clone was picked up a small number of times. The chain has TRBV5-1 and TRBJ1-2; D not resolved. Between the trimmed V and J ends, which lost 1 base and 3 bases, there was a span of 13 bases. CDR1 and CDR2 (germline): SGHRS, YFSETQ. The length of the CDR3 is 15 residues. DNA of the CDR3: TGCGCCAGCAGCTTGCGCAGGCCCGGGGACTATGGCTACACCTTC. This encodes CASSLRRPGDYGYTF.

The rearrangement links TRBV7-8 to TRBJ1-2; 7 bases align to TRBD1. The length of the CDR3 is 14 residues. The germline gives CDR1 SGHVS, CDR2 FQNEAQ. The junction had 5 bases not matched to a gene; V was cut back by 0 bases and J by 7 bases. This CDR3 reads CASSLAGTEVGYTF. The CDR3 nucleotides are TGTGCCAGCAGCTTAGCCGGGACAGAGGTTGGCTACACCTTC.

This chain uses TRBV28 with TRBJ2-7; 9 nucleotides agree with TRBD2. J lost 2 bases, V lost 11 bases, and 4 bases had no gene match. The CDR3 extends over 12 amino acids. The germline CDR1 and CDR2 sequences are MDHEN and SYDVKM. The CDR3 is CASRGRAYEQYF. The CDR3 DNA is TGTGCCTCTCGCGGGAGGGCCTACGAGCAGTACTTC.

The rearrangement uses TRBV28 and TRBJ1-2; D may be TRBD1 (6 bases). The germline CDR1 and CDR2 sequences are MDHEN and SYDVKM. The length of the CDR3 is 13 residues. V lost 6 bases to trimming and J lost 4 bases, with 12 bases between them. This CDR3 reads CASRPPGAYGYTF. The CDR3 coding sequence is TGTGCCAGCAGGCCTCCAGGGGCCTATGGCTACACCTTC.

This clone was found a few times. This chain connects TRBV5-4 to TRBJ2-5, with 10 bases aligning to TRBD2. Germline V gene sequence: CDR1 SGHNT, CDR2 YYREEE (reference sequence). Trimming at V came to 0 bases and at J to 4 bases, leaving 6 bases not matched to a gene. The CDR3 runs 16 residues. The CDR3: CASSLGTSGVLETQYF. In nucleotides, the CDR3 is TGTGCCAGCAGCTTGGGCACTAGCGGGGTACTAGAGACCCAGTACTTC.